This TCR beta chain was identified in a study of blood T cell repertoires in COVID-19. The wider study: From T cells, B-cell-depleted T cells, or PBMCs came the material, which was cDNA or gDNA.

Allocation to cohorts depended on clinical history reported by the participants. The recovered donors of Cohort 3 showed two negative PCRs, clearance, or symptom resolution. Looked up from germline, CDR1 is SGHVS and CDR2 is FQNEAQ. This CDR3 spans 17 amino acids. Trimming took 5 bases from V and 2 from J; bases not matched to a gene: 11. As handled by the study authors: Counts of nucleated cells, estimated from reference gene primer amplification, were obtained. TCRdb keeps only in-frame clones here, not all; method: immunoSEQ multiplex PCR. The V and J calls and clone size were taken over from that table, and D and trimming were inferred from the DNA. The table lists approximately 230,000 clones, more than 75% of them singletons, with around 1.7% in the top ten.

The rearrangement joins TRBV7-8 to TRBJ1-2; TRBD1 agrees at 10 bases. The sample was PBMCs or T cells enriched from blood (not recorded which). This TCR was sampled from a man aged 35-49 years who had recovered from COVID-19. The CDR3 bases are TGTGCCAGCAGCCCGGGACAGGGGAGATCCCCAAACTATGGCTACACCTTC. It is translated as CASSPGQGRSPNYGYTF.